This TCR beta chain stems from a study of Ad26.COV2.S vaccination and SARS-CoV-2 variants. General observations from the study: The authors reported substantial breadth in spike-specific CD8+ and CD4+ T cell responses after vaccination. Breadth of non-spike TCRs did not differ between vaccinees and placebo recipients.

Note on this clone: Its antigen is currently unknown.

Clones were read by immunoSEQ multiplex PCR, and TCRdb kept only the in-frame ones, dropping some. The sample has about 410,000 clones, approximately 90% seen once; the top ten hold 3.5%. Stated treatment: about 20 received Ad26.COV2.S at low or high dose, single or two shots; several received placebo; per-sample allocation not given. Samples came from day 63 after the first vaccine or placebo injection. An adult aged 18-55 years in Boston served as the donor. The germline CDR1 and CDR2 sequences are ENHRY and SYGVKD. This CDR3 region has 14 residues. The ends were cut back, 6 bases at V and 0 bases at J, with 11 bases in the middle.

Sequencing used peripheral blood, obtained in a trial of Ad26.COV2.S vaccine versus placebo. The sequence was obtained from a person aged 18 to 65 who received the Ad26.COV2.S COVID-19 vaccine or a placebo. The chain recombines TRBV10-3 with TRBJ2-5; D gene ambiguous. Written as DNA, the CDR3 is TGTGCCATCAGCGCTGACTTATACCAAGAGACCCAGTACTTC. Translating gives CAISADLYQETQYF.